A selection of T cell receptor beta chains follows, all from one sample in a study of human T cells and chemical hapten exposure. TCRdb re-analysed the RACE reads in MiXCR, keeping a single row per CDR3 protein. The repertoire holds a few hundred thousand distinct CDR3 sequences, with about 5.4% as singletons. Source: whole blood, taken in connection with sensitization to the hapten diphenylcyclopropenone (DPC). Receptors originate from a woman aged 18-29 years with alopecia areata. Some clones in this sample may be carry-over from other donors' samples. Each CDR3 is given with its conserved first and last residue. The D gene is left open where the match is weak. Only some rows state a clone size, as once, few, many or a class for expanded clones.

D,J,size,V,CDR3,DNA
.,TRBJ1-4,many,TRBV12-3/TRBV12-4,CASSPGNSATNEKLFF,TGTGCCAGCAGCCCAGGGAACTCTGCAACTAATGAAAAACTGTTTTTT
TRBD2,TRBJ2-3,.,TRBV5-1,CASTGGLAGPVDTQYF,TGCGCCAGCACCGGGGGACTAGCGGGCCCTGTAGATACGCAGTATTTT
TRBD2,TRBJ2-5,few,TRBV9,CASSPWTSSSETQYF,TGTGCCAGCAGCCCATGGACTAGTTCGAGCGAGACCCAGTACTTC
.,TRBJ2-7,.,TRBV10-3,CAISQQTGHERYF,TGTGCCATCAGTCAGCAAACCGGGCACGAGCGGTACTTC
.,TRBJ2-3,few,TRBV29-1,CSSQPLGESTDTQYF,TGCAGCTCGCAACCCCTGGGGGAGAGCACAGATACGCAGTATTTT
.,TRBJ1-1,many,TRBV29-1,CSVALDASGAFF,TGCAGCGTTGCACTAGACGCTAGTGGAGCTTTCTTT
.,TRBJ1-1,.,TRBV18,CASSRVGADTEAFF,TGTGCCAGCTCTAGGGTTGGAGCGGACACTGAAGCTTTCTTT
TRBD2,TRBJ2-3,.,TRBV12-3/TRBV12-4,CASSENSGLATDTQYF,TGTGCCAGCAGCGAAAATTCGGGACTAGCCACAGATACGCAGTATTTT
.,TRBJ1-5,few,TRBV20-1,CSATLGGGNQPQHF,TGCAGTGCTACGTTAGGAGGAGGCAATCAGCCCCAGCATTTT
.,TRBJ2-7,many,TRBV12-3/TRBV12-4,CASSFKRFGFYEQYF,TGTGCCAGCAGTTTCAAAAGGTTTGGGTTCTACGAGCAGTACTTC
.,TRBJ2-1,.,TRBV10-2,CASSESFLGKETYNEQFF,TGCGCCAGCAGTGAGTCGTTCTTGGGCAAGGAGACTTACAATGAGCAGTTCTTC
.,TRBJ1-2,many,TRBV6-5,CASVGGFYGYTF,TGTGCCAGCGTAGGGGGTTTCTATGGCTACACCTTC
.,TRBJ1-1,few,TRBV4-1,CASSQFDQFEGTEAFF,TGCGCCAGCAGCCAATTCGATCAGTTCGAAGGCACTGAAGCTTTCTTT
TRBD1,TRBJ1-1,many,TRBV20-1,CSAPGQGGTEAFF,TGCAGTGCCCCGGGGCAGGGGGGCACTGAAGCTTTCTTT
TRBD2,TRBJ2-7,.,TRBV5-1,CASSWTGGASSYEQYF,TGCGCCAGCAGTTGGACGGGGGGGGCTTCCTCCTACGAGCAGTACTTC
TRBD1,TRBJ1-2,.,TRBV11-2,CASSLTGDQSDYGYTF,TGTGCCAGCAGCTTAACAGGGGACCAGAGCGACTATGGCTACACCTTC
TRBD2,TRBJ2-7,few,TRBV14,CASSQVRGGYEQYF,TGTGCCAGCAGCCAAGTACGCGGGGGCTACGAGCAGTACTTC
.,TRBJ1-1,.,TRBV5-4,CASSPPGQPMNTEAFF,TGTGCCAGCAGCCCCCCTGGACAGCCCATGAACACTGAAGCTTTCTTT